This entry lists 21 T cell receptor beta chains sequenced from one sample in a study of blood T cell repertoires in COVID-19. Method: immunoSEQ multiplex PCR; TCRdb's copy keeps in-frame clones and lacks some. In the table there are about 120,000 clones, approximately 85% of which are singletons. Sequenced sample: peripheral blood. Source of these receptors: an older woman with COVID-19, enrolled during active disease.

V and J are TRBV18 and TRBJ1-1; the D is unclear. Germline loops: CDR1 KGHSH, CDR2 LQKENI. The V gene lost 0 bases and the J gene lost 3 bases, with 8 bases spanning the gap. There are 14 residues in the CDR3. The CDR3: CASSPPGRDTEAFF. DNA for the CDR3: TGTGCCAGCTCACCACCAGGGAGGGACACTGAAGCTTTCTTT.

The chain uses TRBV7-8 and TRBJ2-1; D gene ambiguous. Germline CDR1 SGHVS, CDR2 FQNEAQ. The length of the CDR3 is 12 residues. V dropped 5 bases and J dropped 5 bases, with 7 bases sitting between them. This chain's CDR3 is CASSPYNNEQFF. The CDR3 DNA reads TGTGCCAGCAGCCCATACAACAATGAGCAGTTCTTC.

The chain recombines TRBV6-2 or TRBV6-3 with TRBJ2-5; a possible D gene is TRBD1 (6 bases). Looked up from germline, CDR1 is MNHEY and CDR2 is SVGEGT. This CDR3 spans 16 amino acids. Deletions cut 2 bases from V and 0 bases from J, with 13 bases between. CDR3 in DNA: TGTGCCAGCAGTTACCCGGACGGACAGTACCAAGAGACCCAGTACTTC. Residues: CASSYPDGQYQETQYF.

V is TRBV11-2 and J is TRBJ2-7, with 11 bases that match TRBD2. Germline values: CDR1 SGHAT, CDR2 FQNNGV. The CDR3 is 16 amino acids. V dropped 4 bases and J dropped 0; count of bases not matched to a gene: 5. CDR3 in amino acids: CASSSLAGGNSYEQYF. For the CDR3, the DNA is TGTGCCAGCAGCTCCCTAGCGGGGGGCAACTCCTACGAGCAGTACTTC.

This clone has only a few counts. The rearrangement links TRBV25-1 to TRBJ1-4, with D possibly being TRBD1 (6 bases). Germline V gene data show CDR1 as MGHDK and CDR2 as SYGVNS. The CDR3 sequence is 17 residues long. Trimming left V 2 bases short and J 1 base short, with 14 bases between. CDR3 protein: CASSERGGGGTNEKLFF. In nucleotides, the CDR3 is TGTGCCAGCAGTGAAAGGGGGGGCGGAGGAACTAATGAAAAACTGTTTTTT.

The J gene is TRBJ2-3, the V gene TRBV4-1, with a tentative D call TRBD1 (6 bases). Germline lookup yields CDR1 MGHRA and CDR2 YSYEKL. There are 14 residues in the CDR3. Trimming took off 8 bases at V and 0 bases at J, with 12 bases between the two ends. CDR3 protein: CASRRTASTDTQYF. CDR3 bases: TGCGCCAGCCGAAGGACAGCAAGCACAGATACGCAGTATTTT.

This chain joins TRBV2 and TRBJ2-3; D ambiguous. This CDR3 is built from 11 residues. Germline V gives CDR1 SNHLY, CDR2 FYNNEI. Deletions cut 7 bases from V and 3 bases from J, with 5 bases between. The CDR3 DNA sequence: TGTGCCAGCACCCCTACAGATACGCAGTATTTT. This gives the protein CASTPTDTQYF.

The genes are TRBV6-5 and TRBJ2-3, with 10 bases that match TRBD2. V lost 6 bases and J lost 5; bases outside the gene matches: 8. The germline V gene has CDR1 MNHEY and CDR2 SVGAGI. This CDR3 has 15 amino acids. The CDR3 sequence: CASSLAGGVRDTQYF. CDR3 nucleotides: TGTGCCAGCAGCTTAGCGGGGGGAGTGAGAGATACGCAGTATTTT.

This sequence joins TRBV5-4 and TRBJ1-1; D call uncertain. The V end lost 3 bases, the J end lost 1 base, and 13 bases lay between the germline ends. CDR1 and CDR2 (germline): SGHNT, YYREEE (reference sequence). This CDR3 has 15 residues. The CDR3 coding sequence is TGTGCCAGCAGCTCCATGAAAGCCTCGAACACTGAAGCTTTCTTT. This translates into CASSSMKASNTEAFF.

This clone was found once. The chain combines TRBV19 with TRBJ2-7; 9 bases agree with TRBD1. Germline V lookup: CDR1 LNHDA, CDR2 SQIVND (reference sequence). V lost 4 bases, J lost 0 bases, and 4 bases stayed unmatched. This CDR3 region has 15 residues. CDR3 DNA sequence: TGTGCCAGTAGTAAAGACAGGGGGGTCTCCTACGAGCAGTACTTC. Protein: CASSKDRGVSYEQYF.

V usage is TRBV5-4 and J usage is TRBJ2-5, with 12 bases lining up with TRBD2. The CDR3 length is 15 residues. CDR1 is SGHNT, CDR2 YYREEE, per germline (reference sequence). V was clipped by 4 bases and J by 2 bases; unmatched bases: 3. In DNA form, the CDR3 reads TGTGCCAGCAGCCGGACTAGCGGGGTACAAGAGACCCAGTACTTC. It codes for CASSRTSGVQETQYF. The full variable domain, completed using reference TRBV5-4 and TRBJ2-5, is ETGVTQSPTHLIKTRGQQVTLRCSSQSGHNTVSWYQQALGQGPQFIFQYYREEENGRGNFPPRFSGLQFPNYSSELNVNALELDDSALYLCASSRTSGVQETQYFGPGTRLLVL.

This clone came up once. This CDR3 reads CASSQVGGAKNEQYF. The CDR3 nucleotides read TGTGCCAGCAGCCAAGTTGGGGGGGCGAAGAACGAGCAGTACTTC. The chain combines TRBV4-2 with TRBJ2-7, with D possibly matching TRBD2 (7 bases). Germline V gene lookup returns CDR1 LGHNA and CDR2 YNFKEQ. Trimming pared 1 base from V and 5 bases from J, leaving 15 bases between. This CDR3 is built from 15 residues.

The V gene is TRBV24-1, the J gene TRBJ1-2; D call uncertain. V shed 4 bases and J shed 2 bases, with 10 bases lying between them. This CDR3 contains 14 residues. Germline V CDR1 and CDR2: KGHDR, SFDVKD. CDR3 bases: TGTGCCACCAGTGACCCCGAACAGAACTATGGCTACACCTTC. Translation: CATSDPEQNYGYTF.

The gene calls are TRBV28 and TRBJ1-4; D is undetermined. V was clipped by 5 bases and J by 4 bases, with 5 bases between them. This CDR3 spans 12 amino acids. Per germline, CDR1 MDHEN and CDR2 SYDVKM. The CDR3 reads CASSSGNEKLFF. CDR3 sequence (DNA): TGTGCCAGCAGTAGCGGTAATGAAAAACTGTTTTTT.

The rearrangement uses TRBV3-1 (or the pseudogene TRBV3-2) and TRBJ1-5, with TRBD1 matching over 7 bases. CDR3 length equals 14 residues. V trimming: 5 bases; J trimming: 9 bases; junction bases outside the gene matches: 10. Looked up from germline, CDR1 is LGHDT and CDR2 is YNNKEL (reference sequence). The CDR3 loop is CASSTTGFKGPQHF. In DNA form, the CDR3 reads TGTGCCAGCAGCACGACAGGGTTTAAGGGGCCCCAGCATTTT.

This chain uses TRBV4-3 with TRBJ1-2; possible D gene TRBD1, 6 bases. This CDR3 has 14 amino acids. CDR1 LGHNA and CDR2 YSLEER come from the germline V gene. Trimming removed 5 bases from V and 4 bases from J, with 14 bases in between. CDR3 coding DNA: TGCGCCAGCAGCATGAGGGACACCGGCTATGGCTACACCTTC. As protein: CASSMRDTGYGYTF.

This sequence joins TRBV19 and TRBJ2-1; 9 bases are a match to TRBD2. The CDR3 has 16 amino acids. CDR1 is LNHDA and CDR2 is SQIVND in the germline V gene (reference sequence). After removal of 6 bases from V and 9 bases from J, the junction contained 15 bases not matched to a gene. This CDR3 is CASRNLGSGGSGEQFF. DNA of the CDR3: TGTGCCAGTAGAAACCTCGGTAGCGGGGGATCCGGTGAGCAGTTCTTC. Complete variable domain (other parts from reference TRBV19 and TRBJ2-1): DGGITQSPKYLFRKEGQNVTLSCEQNLNHDAMYWYRQDPGQGLRLIYYSQIVNDFQKGDIAEGYSVSREKKESFPLTVTSAQKNPTAFYLCASRNLGSGGSGEQFFGPGTRLTVL.

The genes are TRBV6-2 or TRBV6-3 and TRBJ1-1, with 10 nucleotides matching TRBD1. Germline CDR1 MNHEY, CDR2 SVGEGT. The V segment lost 5 bases and the J segment 6 bases; nucleotides outside the gene matches: 6. The CDR3 runs to 14 residues. The CDR3 here is CASSRDRGGAEAFF. DNA of the CDR3: TGTGCCAGCAGTCGGGACAGGGGAGGAGCTGAAGCTTTCTTT.

The rearrangement joins TRBV11-2 to TRBJ1-2; 9 positions match TRBD1. The CDR3 runs 15 residues. Per germline, CDR1 SGHAT and CDR2 FQNNGV. V was clipped by 5 bases and J by 2 bases; unmatched bases: 6. CDR3 sequence reads: CASSTRDRVNYGYTF. CDR3 DNA: TGTGCCAGCAGCACCAGGGACAGGGTGAACTATGGCTACACCTTC. The variable domain in full, completed from reference TRBV11-2 and TRBJ1-2, reads EAGVAQSPRYKIIEKRQSVAFWCNPISGHATLYWYQQILGQGPKLLIQFQNNGVVDDSQLPKDRFSAERLKGVDSTLKIQPAKLEDSAVYLCASSTRDRVNYGYTFGSGTRLTVV.

This chain links TRBV6-5 with TRBJ2-1, with 11 bases lining up with TRBD2. CDR3 length: 15 residues. The V segment lost 4 bases and the J segment 8 bases; nucleotides outside the gene matches: 7. Germline V gene sequence: CDR1 MNHEY, CDR2 SVGAGI. The CDR3: CASSSLPSGGHEQFF. The CDR3 DNA reads TGTGCCAGCAGTTCCCTCCCTAGCGGGGGGCATGAGCAGTTCTTC.

The chain links TRBV2 to TRBJ1-1, with a weak D call TRBD1 (5 bases). The CDR3 is 13 amino acids. Germline V gives CDR1 SNHLY, CDR2 FYNNEI. The V and J ends lost 3 bases and 1 base respectively, with 6 bases between them. The CDR3 protein is CASSDGANTEAFF. The CDR3 DNA is TGTGCCAGCAGTGATGGGGCGAACACTGAAGCTTTCTTT.